These T cell receptor beta chains were read from a single sample in a study of shared clonotypes between healthy human individuals. The method was immunoSEQ multiplex PCR; TCRdb's version includes in-frame clones alone and lacks a portion of them. The sample has about 480,000 clones, roughly 78% seen once; the top ten hold 13%. Sequenced sample: PBMCs. Receptors were obtained from a woman aged 40 to 49 in good health. Some clones in this sample may be carry-over from other donors' samples. CDR3s include the opening cysteine and the closing phenylalanine or tryptophan. The order of the fields is D gene, J gene, V gene, clone size, CDR3 DNA, CDR3 protein. A D gene is named only where the DNA matches it firmly. Size is omitted from some rows. Given values are once, few, many or a class for expanded clones.

TRBD2	TRBJ2-5	TRBV7-3	NA	TGTGCCAGCAGCAGAATAGCGGGAGTCGGGGAGACCCAGTACTTC	CASSRIAGVGETQYF
TRBD2	TRBJ2-7	TRBV11-2	NA	TGTGCCAGCAGCTCGGCCCCTAGCGGATACTCCTACGAGCAGTACTTC	CASSSAPSGYSYEQYF
NA	TRBJ1-4	TRBV11-2	NA	TGTGCCAGCAGCTTAGGGAGTGCGACAGTAACTAATGAAAAACTGTTTTTT	CASSLGSATVTNEKLFF
NA	TRBJ1-2	TRBV6-1	once	TGTGCCAGCAGTGAAGTAAGGGCGCAGGTTAATGGCTACACCTTC	CASSEVRAQVNGYTF
NA	TRBJ1-2	TRBV7-8	NA	TGTGCCAGCACCCCAAGGGAGGACTATGGCTACACCTTC	CASTPREDYGYTF
TRBD2	TRBJ2-1	TRBV19	once	TGTGCCAGTAGTATTCCCGGACTAGCGGCGGGGAATGAGCAGTTCTTC	CASSIPGLAAGNEQFF
TRBD2	TRBJ2-3	TRBV28	NA	TGTGCCAGCCTCCCGGGCGGGAGTGGTACGCAGTATTTT	CASLPGGSGTQYF
NA	TRBJ2-3	TRBV5-8	NA	TGTGCCAGCAGCTTGGGGACAGCAGATACGCAGTATTTT	CASSLGTADTQYF
NA	TRBJ2-4	TRBV21-1	NA	TGTGCCAGCTGGCGTCGGACTAGGTTGAAAAACATTCAGTACTTC	CASWRRTRLKNIQYF
NA	TRBJ2-7	TRBV2	NA	TGTGCCAGCAGTGAAAGCTTGAGCTCCTACGAGCAGTACTTC	CASSESLSSYEQYF
TRBD1	TRBJ2-3	TRBV6-1	NA	TGTGCCAGCAGAGTCGACAGGGGCCGGACAGATACGCAGTATTTT	CASRVDRGRTDTQYF
NA	TRBJ2-2	TRBV30	few	TGTGCCTGGAGTGTGGGAAGGGCACACTCCGGGGAGCTGTTTTTT	CAWSVGRAHSGELFF
TRBD2	TRBJ2-7	TRBV19	once	TGTGCCAGTAGTAAAAGACTAGCGGGAGATGGGTACGAGCAGTACTTC	CASSKRLAGDGYEQYF
NA	TRBJ1-4	TRBV5-4	NA	TGTGCCAGCAGCTCCCGGGAACAGGAAAAACTGTTTTTT	CASSSREQEKLFF
NA	TRBJ2-3	TRBV6-1	NA	TGTGCCAGCAGTGAGTCGGGGGGCCCAGATACGCAGTATTTT	CASSESGGPDTQYF
NA	TRBJ2-2	TRBV18	NA	TGTGCCAGCTCACCACGGATCAACACCGGGGAGCTGTTTTTT	CASSPRINTGELFF
TRBD2	TRBJ2-3	TRBV5-1	once	TGCGCCAGCAGCTTGGGTAGCGGGAGCGCAGATACGCAGTATTTT	CASSLGSGSADTQYF
NA	TRBJ2-7	TRBV10-3	NA	TGTGCCATCACATGGGACGAAGGTTACGAGCAGTACTTC	CAITWDEGYEQYF
TRBD1	TRBJ1-5	TRBV6-5	few	TGTGCCAGCAGTTACGACAGGGGCAATCAGCCCCAGCATTTT	CASSYDRGNQPQHF
TRBD1	TRBJ2-7	TRBV11-1	NA	TGTGCCAGCAGCTTACGCCCGGGACAGTACTACGAGCAGTACTTC	CASSLRPGQYYEQYF
NA	TRBJ2-5	TRBV7-6	NA	TGTGCCAGCAGCCTACGCGGGGAGACCCAGTACTTC	CASSLRGETQYF
TRBD2	TRBJ2-1	TRBV27	NA	TGTGCCAGCAGATCCAAAAGCGGGAGGTTTTTGAATGAGCAGTTCTTC	CASRSKSGRFLNEQFF
TRBD2	TRBJ2-1	TRBV5-1	NA	TGCGCCAGCAGCTTTAGACTAGCGGGAGAATACAACAATGAGCAGTTCTTC	CASSFRLAGEYNNEQFF
TRBD2	TRBJ2-7	TRBV2	NA	TGTGCCAGCAACCGAAAGCGGGAGGCACCCTACGAGCAGTACTTC	CASNRKREAPYEQYF
NA	TRBJ2-7	TRBV2	NA	TGTGCCAGCAGTGAACGGGTTTGGGGGGTTGGGGGCGACGAGCAGTACTTC	CASSERVWGVGGDEQYF
TRBD1	TRBJ2-1	TRBV29-1	NA	TGCAGCGTCGGTAGACAGGGAACCTACAATGAGCAGTTCTTC	CSVGRQGTYNEQFF
NA	TRBJ2-5	TRBV18	few	TGTGCCAGCTCCCGACAGGGAGGGGAGACCCAGTACTTC	CASSRQGGETQYF
NA	TRBJ1-2	TRBV4-2	NA	TGTGCCAGCAGCCAAGTTTCAGAGGTCCACTATGGCTACACCTTC	CASSQVSEVHYGYTF
NA	TRBJ2-7	TRBV7-2	few	TGTGCCAGCAGCTCCCGCGGGGGCTTCGAGCAGTACTTC	CASSSRGGFEQYF
NA	TRBJ2-7	TRBV4-1	NA	TGCGCCAGCAGCCACCAAATTGACAGAACCTACGAGCAGTACTTC	CASSHQIDRTYEQYF
TRBD1	TRBJ1-1	TRBV29-1	many	TGCAGCGTTGGGGCATACAGGGGCATGAACACTGAAGCTTTCTTT	CSVGAYRGMNTEAFF
NA	TRBJ2-3	TRBV6-6	NA	TGTGCCAGCAGTTACGACACACACACAGATACGCAGTATTTT	CASSYDTHTDTQYF
NA	TRBJ2-7	TRBV28	NA	TGTGCCAGCAGGGAGCAAGGGGACACTTTCTACGAGCAGTACTTC	CASREQGDTFYEQYF
NA	TRBJ2-2	TRBV5-5	NA	TGTGCCAGCAGCTTAGGACTCCAGCCCGGGGAGCTGTTTTTT	CASSLGLQPGELFF
TRBD2	TRBJ2-2	TRBV9	NA	TGTGCCAGCAGCGTAGCCCAAGAACGGGGGGCCGGGGAGCTGTTTTTT	CASSVAQERGAGELFF
TRBD2	TRBJ2-7	TRBV7-2	NA	TGTGCCAGCAGCTCAAGCGGGAGCGGGTACGAGCAGTACTTC	CASSSSGSGYEQYF
TRBD1	TRBJ2-1	TRBV28	NA	TGTGCCAGCAGTCAGGGGGTCTCCTACAATGAGCAGTTCTTC	CASSQGVSYNEQFF
NA	TRBJ1-1	TRBV6-5	once	TGTGCCAGCAGCTACAGGGAGTTGGGCACTGAAGCTTTCTTT	CASSYRELGTEAFF
NA	TRBJ2-1	TRBV5-6	few	TGTGCCAGCAGCCGAACGAGAAACAATGAGCAGTTCTTC	CASSRTRNNEQFF
TRBD2	TRBJ2-5	TRBV29-1	NA	TGCAGCGTTGAGCTAGCGGATCAAGAGACCCAGTACTTC	CSVELADQETQYF
NA	TRBJ2-5	TRBV16	NA	TGTGCCAGCAGCCAATGGGCCGTTCAAGAGACCCAGTACTTC	CASSQWAVQETQYF
NA	TRBJ1-1	TRBV2	NA	TGTGCCAGCAGTGAAGTGAAGGGAGGGGGTGAAGCTTTCTTT	CASSEVKGGGEAFF
NA	TRBJ2-1	TRBV10-2	NA	TGCGCCAGCGGGGGGGCGACGGTCGGCTCCTACAATGAGCAGTTCTTC	CASGGATVGSYNEQFF
TRBD2	TRBJ2-5	TRBV4-1	few	TGCGCCAGCAGCCAGTCCCCCCACACACTAGCGGGAGGAGGAGAGACCCAGTACTTC	CASSQSPHTLAGGGETQYF
NA	TRBJ2-7	TRBV11-2	NA	TGTGCCAGCAGCGCACCTTACGAGCAGTACTTC	CASSAPYEQYF
NA	TRBJ2-7	TRBV28	NA	TGTGCCACTCGAGGAGGAGGCAGTGTCTCCGAGCAGTACTTC	CATRGGGSVSEQYF
NA	TRBJ2-5	TRBV2	NA	TGTGCCAGCAAGCGGGTGGAGACCCAGTACTTC	CASKRVETQYF
TRBD1	TRBJ2-4	TRBV28	few	TGTGCCAGCAGTATAACAGGGGCCAAGTCGTACATTCAGTACTTC	CASSITGAKSYIQYF
NA	TRBJ1-5	TRBV6-1	many	TGTGCCAGCAGTGAATTGGGCTTTCGGGGGGGTAGTGCTCAGCCCCAGCATTTT	CASSELGFRGGSAQPQHF
NA	TRBJ1-1	TRBV2	NA	TGTGCCAGCAGTGTGCAGGGTTTGAACACTGAAGCTTTCTTT	CASSVQGLNTEAFF
TRBD2	TRBJ2-1	TRBV27	NA	TGTGCCAGCAGTTTAAGACTAGCGGGGGGCATAGCTGCGGCCTACAATGAGCAGTTCTTC	CASSLRLAGGIAAAYNEQFF
TRBD2	TRBJ2-3	TRBV28	NA	TGTGCCAGCATCCCACCGGGACTAGCGGGAGATACGCAGTATTTT	CASIPPGLAGDTQYF
TRBD2	TRBJ2-1	TRBV4-1	NA	TGCGCCAGCAGCCGAAGAGGCGAGACTAGCGGGACGACTGAGCAGTTCTTC	CASSRRGETSGTTEQFF
TRBD1	TRBJ1-1	TRBV7-9	NA	TGTGCCAGCAGCCCTAGGCCAGGGGGCGAAACTGAAGCTTTCTTT	CASSPRPGGETEAFF
TRBD2	TRBJ2-1	TRBV7-2	few	TGTGCCAGCAGCTTAGCTGGGAGCGGGAGTCTGAATGAGCAGTTCTTC	CASSLAGSGSLNEQFF
TRBD2	TRBJ2-3	TRBV6-1	few	TGTGCCAGCACGTTAGCGGGAGATGGAGATACGCAGTATTTT	CASTLAGDGDTQYF
TRBD1	TRBJ1-5	TRBV27	NA	TGTGCCAGCAGTTTATTCGGAGGGGGCCATCAGCCCCAGCATTTT	CASSLFGGGHQPQHF
NA	TRBJ2-3	TRBV7-2	NA	TGTGCCAGCAGGAGTTGGCAGGGCACAGATACGCAGTATTTT	CASRSWQGTDTQYF